The TCR beta chain under discussion was sequenced for a study of identical twins. Study conclusions and caveats: With abundant cord blood beta clonotypes, insertions were fewer; memory repertoires showed no such pattern.

In TCRdb, the 5' RACE reads were re-called with MiXCR into one record per CDR3 protein. The sample yields hundreds of thousands of distinct CDR3 sequences, roughly 6.6% seen once. This clonotype was observed at least ten times. What it binds is not known. V lost 7 bases and J lost 4, with 16 bases in between. The CDR3 runs to 14 residues. This same sample was also taken into another study, of yellow fever vaccine responses in identical twins.

The receptor comes from a woman aged 18-35 years in good health. The chain links TRBV12-3 or TRBV12-4 to TRBJ1-2, with D possibly TRBD1 on 5 matching bases. The sample was PBMCs. In nucleotides, the CDR3 is TGTGCCAGCACTAGGGGCGGACCTGGCTATGGCTACACCTTC. Encoded protein: CASTRGGPGYGYTF.